One sample yielded the 2 T cell receptor beta chains listed below, sequenced in a study of blood T cell repertoires in COVID-19. The repertoire was sequenced with immunoSEQ multiplex PCR; TCRdb's copy has only in-frame clones and lacks some. This table has more than 150,000 clones, 78% appearing once. The sample comprised peripheral blood. The source is a woman at least 80 years old with active or convalescent COVID-19.

As DNA, the CDR3 is TGCGCCAGCAGCCCCCTGGGACAGGGGGACACTAATGAAAAACTGTTTTTT. As protein: CASSPLGQGDTNEKLFF. The chain has TRBV5-1 and TRBJ1-4, with 11 bases lining up with TRBD1. The trim removed 4 bases at V and 2 bases at J, leaving 7 bases unmatched. CDR1 and CDR2 (germline): SGHRS, YFSETQ. This CDR3 region has 17 residues. Full variable domain (rest looked up from reference TRBV5-1 and TRBJ1-4): KAGVTQTPRYLIKTRGQQVTLSCSPISGHRSVSWYQQTPGQGLQFLFEYFSETQRNKGNFPGRFSGRQFSNSRSEMNVSTLELGDSALYLCASSPLGQGDTNEKLFFGSGTQLSVL.

The chain is built from TRBV27 and TRBJ1-2, with D unclear. Trimming removed 7 bases at V and 4 bases at J, with 37 bases between. Germline V gene lookup returns CDR1 MNHEY and CDR2 SMNVEV (reference sequence). The CDR3 consists of 21 residues. The CDR3 DNA reads as TGTGCCAGCACCACCCGCCCCGGAGGGCCCAACTTCCGTACCCGCCTCTATGGCTACACCTTC. Encoded protein: CASTTRPGGPNFRTRLYGYTF.